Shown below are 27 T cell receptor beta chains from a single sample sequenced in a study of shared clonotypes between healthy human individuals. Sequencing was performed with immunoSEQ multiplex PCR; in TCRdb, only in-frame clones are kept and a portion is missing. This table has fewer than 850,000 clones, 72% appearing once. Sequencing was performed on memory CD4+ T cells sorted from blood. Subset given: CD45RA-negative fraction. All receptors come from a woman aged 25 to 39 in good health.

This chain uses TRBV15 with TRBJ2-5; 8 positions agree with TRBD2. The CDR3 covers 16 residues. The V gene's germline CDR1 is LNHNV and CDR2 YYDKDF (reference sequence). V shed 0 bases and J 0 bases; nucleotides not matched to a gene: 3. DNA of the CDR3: TGTGCCACCAGCAGAGATAGCGGGGCAGACCAAGAGACCCAGTACTTC. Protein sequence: CATSRDSGADQETQYF.

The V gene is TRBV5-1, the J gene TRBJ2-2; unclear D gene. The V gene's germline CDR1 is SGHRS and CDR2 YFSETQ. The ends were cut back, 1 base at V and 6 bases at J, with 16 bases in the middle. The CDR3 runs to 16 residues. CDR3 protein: CASSLRASLGSGELFF. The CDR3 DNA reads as TGCGCCAGCAGCTTGAGGGCTAGTTTAGGCTCCGGGGAGCTGTTTTTT. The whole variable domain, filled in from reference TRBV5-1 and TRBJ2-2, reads KAGVTQTPRYLIKTRGQQVTLSCSPISGHRSVSWYQQTPGQGLQFLFEYFSETQRNKGNFPGRFSGRQFSNSRSEMNVSTLELGDSALYLCASSLRASLGSGELFFGEGSRLTVL.

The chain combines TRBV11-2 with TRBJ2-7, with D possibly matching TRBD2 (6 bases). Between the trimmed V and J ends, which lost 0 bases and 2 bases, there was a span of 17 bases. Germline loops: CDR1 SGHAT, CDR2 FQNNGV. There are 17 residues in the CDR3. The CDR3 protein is CASSLDRGGGKAYEQYF. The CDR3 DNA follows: TGTGCCAGCAGCTTAGATCGAGGAGGAGGGAAAGCCTACGAGCAGTACTTC.

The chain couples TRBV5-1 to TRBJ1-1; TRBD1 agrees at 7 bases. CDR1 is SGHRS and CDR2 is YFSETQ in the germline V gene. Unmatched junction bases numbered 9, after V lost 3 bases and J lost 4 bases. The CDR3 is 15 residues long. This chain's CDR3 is CASSSGQALPTEAFF. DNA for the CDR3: TGCGCCAGCAGCTCAGGACAGGCTCTTCCCACTGAAGCTTTCTTT.

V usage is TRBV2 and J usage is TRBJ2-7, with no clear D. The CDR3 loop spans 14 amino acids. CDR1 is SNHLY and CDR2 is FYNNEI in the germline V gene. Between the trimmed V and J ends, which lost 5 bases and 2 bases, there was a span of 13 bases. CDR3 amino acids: CASSRQGAPYEQYF. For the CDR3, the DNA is TGTGCCAGCAGTCGACAAGGAGCTCCCTACGAGCAGTACTTC.

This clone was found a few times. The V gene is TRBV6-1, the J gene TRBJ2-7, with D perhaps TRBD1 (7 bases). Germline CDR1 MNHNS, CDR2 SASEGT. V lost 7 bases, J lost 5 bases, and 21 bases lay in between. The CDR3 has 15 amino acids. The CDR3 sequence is CASKGLGQWTNEQYF. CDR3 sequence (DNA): TGTGCCAGCAAGGGACTGGGACAGTGGACCAACGAGCAGTACTTC.

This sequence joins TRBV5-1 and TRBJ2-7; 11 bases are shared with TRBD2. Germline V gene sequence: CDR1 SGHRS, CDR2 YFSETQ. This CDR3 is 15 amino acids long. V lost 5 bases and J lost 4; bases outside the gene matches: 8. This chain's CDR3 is CASRPTSGSYYEQYF. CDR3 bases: TGCGCCAGCAGACCTACTAGCGGGAGTTATTACGAGCAGTACTTC. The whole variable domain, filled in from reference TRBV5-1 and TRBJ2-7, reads KAGVTQTPRYLIKTRGQQVTLSCSPISGHRSVSWYQQTPGQGLQFLFEYFSETQRNKGNFPGRFSGRQFSNSRSEMNVSTLELGDSALYLCASRPTSGSYYEQYFGPGTRLTVT.

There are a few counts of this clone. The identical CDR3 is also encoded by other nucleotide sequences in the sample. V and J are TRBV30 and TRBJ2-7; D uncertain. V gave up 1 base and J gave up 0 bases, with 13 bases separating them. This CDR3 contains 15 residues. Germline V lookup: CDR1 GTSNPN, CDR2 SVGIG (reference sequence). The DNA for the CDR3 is TGTGCCTGGAGTGGGCCGTCAGGTCTCTCCTACGAGCAGTACTTC. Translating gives CAWSGPSGLSYEQYF.

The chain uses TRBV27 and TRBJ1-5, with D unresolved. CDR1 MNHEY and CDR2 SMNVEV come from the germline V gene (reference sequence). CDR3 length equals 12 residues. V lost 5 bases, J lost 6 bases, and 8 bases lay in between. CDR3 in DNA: TGTGCCAGCAGTACGGGTATTCAGCCCCAGCATTTT. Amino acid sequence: CASSTGIQPQHF.

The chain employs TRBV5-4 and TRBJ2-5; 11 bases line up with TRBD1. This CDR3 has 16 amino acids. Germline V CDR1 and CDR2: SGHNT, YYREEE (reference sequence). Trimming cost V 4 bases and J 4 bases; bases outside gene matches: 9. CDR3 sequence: CASSADGTGGRETQYF. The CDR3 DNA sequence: TGTGCCAGCAGCGCCGACGGGACAGGGGGTAGAGAGACCCAGTACTTC.

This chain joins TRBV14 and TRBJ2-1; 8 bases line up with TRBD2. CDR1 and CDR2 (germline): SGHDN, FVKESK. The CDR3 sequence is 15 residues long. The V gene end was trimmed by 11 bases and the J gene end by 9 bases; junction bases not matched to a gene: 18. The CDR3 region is CAGNSRAGALGEQFF. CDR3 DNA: TGTGCCGGGAATTCTCGAGCGGGGGCTCTGGGTGAGCAGTTCTTC.

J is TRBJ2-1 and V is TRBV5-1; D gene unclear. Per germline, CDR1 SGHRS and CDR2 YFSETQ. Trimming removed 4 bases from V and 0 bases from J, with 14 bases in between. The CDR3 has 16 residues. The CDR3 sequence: CASSPTPVLSYNEQFF. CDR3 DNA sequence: TGCGCCAGCAGCCCCACCCCGGTACTCTCCTACAATGAGCAGTTCTTC.

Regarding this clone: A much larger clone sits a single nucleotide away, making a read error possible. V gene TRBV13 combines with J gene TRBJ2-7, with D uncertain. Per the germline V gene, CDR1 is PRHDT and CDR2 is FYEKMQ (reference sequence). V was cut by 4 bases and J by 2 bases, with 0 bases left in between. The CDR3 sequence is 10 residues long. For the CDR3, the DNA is TGTGCCAGCAGCTCCTACGAGCAGTACTTC. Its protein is CASSSYEQYF. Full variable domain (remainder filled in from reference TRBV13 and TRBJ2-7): AAGVIQSPRHLIKEKRETATLKCYPIPRHDTVYWYQQGPGQDPQFLISFYEKMQSDKGSIPDRFSAQQFSDYHSELNMSSLELGDSALYFCASSSYEQYFGPGTRLTVT.

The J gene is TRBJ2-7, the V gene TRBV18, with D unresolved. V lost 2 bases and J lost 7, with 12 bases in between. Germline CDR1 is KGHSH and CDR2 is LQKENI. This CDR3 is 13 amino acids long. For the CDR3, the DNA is TGTGCCAGCTCACCATATTCCAGCCGAGAGCAGTACTTC. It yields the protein CASSPYSSREQYF.

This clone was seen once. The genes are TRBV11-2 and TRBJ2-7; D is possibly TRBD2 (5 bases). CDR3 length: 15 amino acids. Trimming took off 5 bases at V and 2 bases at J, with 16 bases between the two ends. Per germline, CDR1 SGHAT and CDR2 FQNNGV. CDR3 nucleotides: TGTGCCAGCAGCCCCGCACCGGGATTCCCCTACGAGCAGTACTTC. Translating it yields CASSPAPGFPYEQYF.

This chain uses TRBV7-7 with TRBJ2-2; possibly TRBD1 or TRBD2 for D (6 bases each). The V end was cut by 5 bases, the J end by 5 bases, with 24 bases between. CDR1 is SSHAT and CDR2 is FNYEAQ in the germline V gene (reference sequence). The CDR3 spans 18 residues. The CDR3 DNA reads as TGTGCCAGCAGCCATACAGCAGGAGGGTTAGGGGGGACCGGGGAGCTGTTTTTT. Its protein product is CASSHTAGGLGGTGELFF.

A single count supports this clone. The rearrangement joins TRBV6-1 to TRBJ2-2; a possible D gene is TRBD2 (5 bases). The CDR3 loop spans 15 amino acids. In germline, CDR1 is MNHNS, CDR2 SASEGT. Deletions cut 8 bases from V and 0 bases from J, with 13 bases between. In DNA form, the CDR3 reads TGTGCCAGCGGGCGGGCGTCCGCGAACACCGGGGAGCTGTTTTTT. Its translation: CASGRASANTGELFF.

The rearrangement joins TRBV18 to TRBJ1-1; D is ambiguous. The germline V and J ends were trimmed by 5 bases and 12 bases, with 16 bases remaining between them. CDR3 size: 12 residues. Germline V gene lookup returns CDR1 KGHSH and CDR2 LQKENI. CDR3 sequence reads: CASSSYSSETFF. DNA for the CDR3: TGTGCCAGCTCATCCTATTCTTCCGAGACTTTCTTT.

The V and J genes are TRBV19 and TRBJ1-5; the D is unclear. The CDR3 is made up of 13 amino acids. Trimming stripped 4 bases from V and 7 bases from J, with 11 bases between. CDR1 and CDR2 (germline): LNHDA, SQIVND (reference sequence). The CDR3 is CASSTAVWQPQHF. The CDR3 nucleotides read TGTGCCAGTAGTACGGCGGTCTGGCAGCCCCAGCATTTT.

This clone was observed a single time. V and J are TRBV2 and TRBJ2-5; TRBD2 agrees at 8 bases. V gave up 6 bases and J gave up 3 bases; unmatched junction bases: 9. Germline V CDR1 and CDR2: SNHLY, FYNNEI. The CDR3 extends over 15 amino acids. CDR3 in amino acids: CASSFEGAGEETQYF. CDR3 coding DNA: TGTGCCAGCAGCTTCGAGGGAGCGGGAGAAGAGACCCAGTACTTC.

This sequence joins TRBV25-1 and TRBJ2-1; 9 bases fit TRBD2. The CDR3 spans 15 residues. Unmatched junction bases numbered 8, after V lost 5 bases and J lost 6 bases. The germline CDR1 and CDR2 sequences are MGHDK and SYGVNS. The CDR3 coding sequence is TGTGCCAGCAGTCGGGTAGCGGGAGTGGGCAATGAGCAGTTCTTC. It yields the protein CASSRVAGVGNEQFF.

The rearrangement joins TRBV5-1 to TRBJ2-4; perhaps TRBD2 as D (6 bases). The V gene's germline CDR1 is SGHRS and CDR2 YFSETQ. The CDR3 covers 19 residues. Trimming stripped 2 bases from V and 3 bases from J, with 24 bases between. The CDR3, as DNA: TGCGCCAGCAGCTTAGACGGGAGTGTAAGGGTTCGGGGCAAAAACATTCAGTACTTC. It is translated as CASSLDGSVRVRGKNIQYF.

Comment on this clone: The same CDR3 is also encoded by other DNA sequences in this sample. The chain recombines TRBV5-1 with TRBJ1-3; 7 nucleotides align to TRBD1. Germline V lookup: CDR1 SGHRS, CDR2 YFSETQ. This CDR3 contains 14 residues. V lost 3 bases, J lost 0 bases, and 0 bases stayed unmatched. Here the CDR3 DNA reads TGCGCCAGCAGCTCAGGGGGCTCTGGAAACACCATATATTTT. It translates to CASSSGGSGNTIYF.

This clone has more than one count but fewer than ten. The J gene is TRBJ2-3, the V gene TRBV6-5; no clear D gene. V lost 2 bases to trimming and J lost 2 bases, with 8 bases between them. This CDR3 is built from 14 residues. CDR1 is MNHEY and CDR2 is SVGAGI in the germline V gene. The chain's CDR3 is CASSYGANTDTQYF. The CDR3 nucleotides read TGTGCCAGCAGTTACGGAGCCAACACAGATACGCAGTATTTT.

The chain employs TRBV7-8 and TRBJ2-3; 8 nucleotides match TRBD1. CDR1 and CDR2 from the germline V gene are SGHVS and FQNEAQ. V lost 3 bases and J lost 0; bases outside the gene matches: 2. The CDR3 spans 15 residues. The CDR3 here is CASSFGQGSTDTQYF. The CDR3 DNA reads TGTGCCAGCAGCTTCGGACAGGGAAGCACAGATACGCAGTATTTT.

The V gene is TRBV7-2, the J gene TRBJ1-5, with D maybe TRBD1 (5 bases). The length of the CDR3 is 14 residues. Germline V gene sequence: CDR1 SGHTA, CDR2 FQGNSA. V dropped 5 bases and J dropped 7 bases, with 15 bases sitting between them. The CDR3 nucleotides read TGTGCCAGCAGCATCCTAACAGGAAAACAGCCCCAGCATTTT. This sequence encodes CASSILTGKQPQHF. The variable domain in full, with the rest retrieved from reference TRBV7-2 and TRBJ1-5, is GAGVSQSPSNKVTEKGKDVELRCDPISGHTALYWYRQSLGQGLEFLIYFQGNSAPDKSGLPSDRFSAERTGGSVSTLTIQRTQQEDSAVYLCASSILTGKQPQHFGDGTRLSIL.

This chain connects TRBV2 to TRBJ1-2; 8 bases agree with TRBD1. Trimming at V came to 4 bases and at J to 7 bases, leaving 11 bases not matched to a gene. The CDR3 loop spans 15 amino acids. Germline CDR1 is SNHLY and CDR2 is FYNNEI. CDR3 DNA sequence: TGTGCCAGCAGTGGCTCAGGGGGCGCGGTGGTTGGCTACACCTTC. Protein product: CASSGSGGAVVGYTF.